The 16 T cell receptor beta chains below all came from one sample that was sequenced in a study of CD8 T cells in Susac syndrome. RNA was extracted with the RNeasy kit, and a quantity of 0.5 to 1 ug was reverse transcribed using random hexamers. One entry per CDR3 protein, called by TCRdb with MiXCR from the immunoSEQ multiplex PCR reads. The sample carries 200,000 to 300,000 distinct CDR3 sequences, 90% to 97% recorded once. Specimen: CD4+ T cells from PBMCs. The receptors were sampled from a human donor with Susac syndrome.

This clonotype has only one observation. The chain joins TRBV5-1 to TRBJ1-1; D call uncertain. This CDR3 contains 11 residues. Trimming took off 5 bases at V and 1 base at J, with 3 bases between the two ends. CDR1 is SGHRS, CDR2 YFSETQ, per germline. CDR3 in DNA: TGCGCCAGCAGGGGGAACACTGAAGCTTTCTTT. This encodes CASRGNTEAFF.

The V and J genes are TRBV20-1 and TRBJ2-6; the match to TRBD2 covers 13 bases. The germline V gene has CDR1 DFQATT and CDR2 SNEGSKA (reference sequence). The CDR3 contains 18 residues. V shed 2 bases and J 0 bases; nucleotides not matched to a gene: 4. The CDR3 spells CSARPGTSGDSGANVLTF. DNA of the CDR3: TGCAGTGCTAGACCCGGGACTAGCGGGGACTCTGGGGCCAACGTCCTGACTTTC.

This chain's CDR3 is CASTGVSGYTF. The CDR3 nucleotides are TGTGCCAGCACCGGGGTTAGTGGCTACACCTTC. The chain links TRBV12-3 or TRBV12-4 to TRBJ1-2; D gene uncertain. Trimming took 7 bases from V and 7 from J, leaving 10 bases between them. The CDR3 length is 11 residues.

The chain carries TRBV9 and TRBJ2-3, with 9 bases that match TRBD2. CDR3 length: 17 residues. Trimming took 3 bases from V and 4 from J; bases not matched to a gene: 12. Germline V CDR1 and CDR2: SGDLS, YYNGEE. The CDR3 loop reads CASSAEGSGSFADTQYF. CDR3 DNA: TGTGCCAGCAGCGCCGAGGGTAGCGGGAGCTTCGCAGATACGCAGTATTTT.

This clonotype showed up just once. The chain employs TRBV7-9 and TRBJ2-1; no definite D call. This CDR3 is 11 amino acids long. Germline CDR1 and CDR2: SEHNR and FQNEAQ (reference sequence). The V end lost 1 base, the J end lost 12 bases, and 7 bases lay between the germline ends. CDR3 DNA: TGTGCCAGCAGCTTAGGTGCCGGGCAGTTCTTC. Protein product: CASSLGAGQFF.

The CDR3 bases are TGTGCCAGCAGCTTAAGGGACTCCTACGAGCAGTACTTC. This encodes CASSLRDSYEQYF. The chain couples TRBV7-9 to TRBJ2-7; D unclear. V was cut by 2 bases and J by 0 bases, with 5 bases left in between. This CDR3 contains 13 residues. Looked up from germline, CDR1 is SEHNR and CDR2 is FQNEAQ (reference sequence).

This rearrangement joins TRBV9 to TRBJ1-4, with D uncertain. The V end lost 6 bases, the J end lost 0 bases, and 9 bases lay between the germline ends. CDR1 is SGDLS and CDR2 is YYNGEE in the germline V gene. The CDR3 contains 14 residues. The CDR3 region is CASNQASTNEKLFF. Written as DNA, the CDR3 is TGTGCCAGCAACCAGGCTTCAACTAATGAAAAACTGTTTTTT.

The J gene is TRBJ1-5, the V gene TRBV20-1; D is undetermined. Germline lookup yields CDR1 DFQATT and CDR2 SNEGSKA (reference sequence). The CDR3 loop spans 13 amino acids. V was trimmed by 3 bases and J by 2 bases, leaving 8 bases between them. The CDR3 DNA reads TGCAGTGCTAGTTCGGGTGGCAATCAGCCCCAGCATTTT. Translated: CSASSGGNQPQHF.

This chain links TRBV20-1 with TRBJ2-1; 12 positions match TRBD2. V lost 5 bases, J lost 3 bases, and 11 bases stayed unmatched. Germline V CDR1 and CDR2: DFQATT, SNEGSKA (reference sequence). CDR3 length: 17 amino acids. The CDR3 loop is CSASRTSGITSYNEQFF. The CDR3 DNA is TGCAGTGCTTCCCGGACTAGCGGGATCACTAGCTACAATGAGCAGTTCTTC.

The chain has TRBV27 and TRBJ2-7, with 7 bases lining up with TRBD1. This CDR3 has 13 residues. Germline loops: CDR1 MNHEY, CDR2 SMNVEV (reference sequence). J lost 1 base, V lost 8 bases, and 5 bases had no gene match. The CDR3 bases are TGTGCCAGCCGAAGGACAGGATCCTACGAGCAGTACTTC. Encoded protein: CASRRTGSYEQYF.

This chain uses TRBV2 with TRBJ1-2, with D uncertain. V was cut by 4 bases and J by 4 bases, with 7 bases left in between. The CDR3 has 12 residues. The germline gives CDR1 SNHLY, CDR2 FYNNEI. The CDR3 region is CASSADGYGYTF. The CDR3 region has the DNA TGTGCCAGCAGTGCAGACGGCTATGGCTACACCTTC.

This sequence joins TRBV29-1 and TRBJ1-4; TRBD1 matches 10 bases. The V and J ends lost 6 bases and 5 bases, in that order; junction bases with no gene match: 9. This CDR3 contains 15 residues. CDR1 SQVTM and CDR2 ANQGSEA come from the germline V gene. CDR3 in DNA: TGCAGCGTCGCCGGGACAGGGGAACCAAATGAAAAACTGTTTTTT. This encodes CSVAGTGEPNEKLFF.

The CDR3: CASSPLGGTINEQFF. The CDR3 region has the DNA TGTGCCAGCAGCCCCTTGGGGGGAACGATTAATGAGCAGTTCTTC. The chain couples TRBV7-3 to TRBJ2-1, with D possibly matching TRBD2 (6 bases). Trimming took off 5 bases at V and 7 bases at J, with 18 bases between the two ends. CDR1 and CDR2 from the germline V gene are SGHTA and FQGTGA. This CDR3 has 15 residues.

The chain is built from TRBV7-6 and TRBJ2-5; D is perhaps TRBD1 or TRBD2 (5 bases each). V dropped 3 bases and J dropped 2 bases, with 16 bases sitting between them. The CDR3 totals 16 residues. The germline V gene has CDR1 SGHVS and CDR2 FNYEAQ. The CDR3 here is CASSLGPASGQETQYF. The CDR3 DNA sequence: TGTGCCAGCAGCTTGGGACCGGCATCTGGACAAGAGACCCAGTACTTC.

The V and J genes are TRBV6-2 or TRBV6-3 and TRBJ2-7, with a possible D match to TRBD2 (5 bases). This CDR3 contains 14 residues. CDR1 MNHEY and CDR2 SVGEGT come from the germline V gene. The V gene lost 0 bases and the J gene lost 5 bases, with 11 bases spanning the gap. The CDR3 nucleotides read TGTGCCAGCAGTTACTCTCAGCGGTCTAACGAGCAGTACTTC. Residues: CASSYSQRSNEQYF.

V is TRBV5-4 and J is TRBJ2-7, with unresolved D. The CDR3 loop spans 13 amino acids. Germline values: CDR1 SGHNT, CDR2 YYREEE (reference sequence). The ends were cut back, 9 bases at V and 3 bases at J, with 16 bases in the middle. The CDR3, as DNA: TGTGCCATAACCCAGCCGCCGAACTACGAGCAGTACTTC. The encoded protein is CAITQPPNYEQYF.